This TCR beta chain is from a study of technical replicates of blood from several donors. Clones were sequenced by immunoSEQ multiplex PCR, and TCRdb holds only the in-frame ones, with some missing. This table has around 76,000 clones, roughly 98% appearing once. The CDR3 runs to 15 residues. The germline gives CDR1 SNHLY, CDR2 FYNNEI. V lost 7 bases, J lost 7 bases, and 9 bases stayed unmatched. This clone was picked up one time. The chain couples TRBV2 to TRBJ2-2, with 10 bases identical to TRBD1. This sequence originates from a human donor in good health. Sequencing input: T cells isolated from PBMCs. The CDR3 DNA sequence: TGTGCCAGCATCTTTAGACAGGGGGCAGACGGGGAGCTGTTTTTT. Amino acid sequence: CASIFRQGADGELFF.